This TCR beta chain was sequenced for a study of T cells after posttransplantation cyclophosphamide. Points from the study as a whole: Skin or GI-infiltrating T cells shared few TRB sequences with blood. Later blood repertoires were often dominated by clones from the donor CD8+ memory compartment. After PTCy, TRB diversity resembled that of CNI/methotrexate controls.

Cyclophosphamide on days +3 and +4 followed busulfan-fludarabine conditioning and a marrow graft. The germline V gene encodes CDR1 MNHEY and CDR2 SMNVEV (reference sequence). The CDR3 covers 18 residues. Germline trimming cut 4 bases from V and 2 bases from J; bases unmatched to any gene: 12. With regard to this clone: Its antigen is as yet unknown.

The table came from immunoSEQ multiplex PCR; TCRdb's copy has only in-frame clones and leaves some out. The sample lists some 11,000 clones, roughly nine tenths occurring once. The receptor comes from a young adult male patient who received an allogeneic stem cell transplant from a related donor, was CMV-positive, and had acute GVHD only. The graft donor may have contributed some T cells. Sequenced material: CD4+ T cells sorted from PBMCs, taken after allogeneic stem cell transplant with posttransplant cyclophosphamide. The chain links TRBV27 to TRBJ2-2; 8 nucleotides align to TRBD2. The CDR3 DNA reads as TGTGCCAGCAGTTCCCTCGTCGCGGGGGGCACAAACACCGGGGAGCTGTTTTTT. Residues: CASSSLVAGGTNTGELFF.